The 2 T cell receptor beta chains listed next were all sequenced from one sample in a study of blood T cells in healthy people across ages. PCR was performed a second time for about 7 to 11 cycles using a sample-barcoded 5' primer and a J-beta primer mix. TCRdb passed the 5' RACE reads through MiXCR, listing each CDR3 protein once. The sample holds hundreds of thousands of distinct CDR3 sequences, roughly 43% seen once. Sequencing was done on a sample of blood. These receptor sequences come from an older woman in good health.

The genes are TRBV9 and TRBJ1-1, with D maybe TRBD1 (5 bases). Germline CDR1 reads SGDLS; CDR2 reads YYNGEE. The CDR3 runs to 14 residues. Trimming left V 5 bases short and J 11 bases short, with 22 bases between. CDR3 loop: CASRPGTQEGWAFF. The CDR3 DNA is TGTGCCAGCAGACCAGGCACACAGGAGGGTTGGGCTTTCTTT.

On this clonotype itself: One end of the junction is discordant with germline, which a read error may explain. This CDR3 is CASSLGLAGLFSYNGQFF. The DNA of the CDR3 is TGTGCCAGCAGTTTGGGGCTAGCGGGACTATTCTCCTACAATGGGCAGTTCTTC. The chain joins TRBV6-2 or TRBV6-3 to TRBJ2-1; 9 bases align to TRBD2. Germline CDR1 MNHEY, CDR2 SVGEGT. This CDR3 region has 18 residues.